This T cell receptor (beta chain) was found in a study of beta chain features in type 1 diabetes. Whole-study findings and limits: For Type 1 diabetes patients, all four CD4+ subsets carried TCRB CDR3s that were moderately but significantly shorter. Individuals with type 1 diabetes displayed fewer insertions and more deletions at VDJ junctions. Patients showed naive, central memory and Treg TCRB repertoires that appeared more similar than those of healthy donors.

A remark on this clone: The antigen is undetermined.

V shed 4 bases and J 1 base; nucleotides not matched to a gene: 18. Germline CDR1 and CDR2: SGHRS and YFSETQ. The CDR3 sequence is 19 residues long. What was sequenced were expressed TCRB transcripts, since all of the isolated RNA had been reverse transcribed. The method was immunoSEQ multiplex PCR; TCRdb's version includes in-frame clones alone and lacks a portion of them. The table lists hundreds of thousands of clones, under 20% of them singletons. The sample consisted of naive CD4+ T cells from blood. This chain links TRBV5-1 with TRBJ2-5; 8 nucleotides align to TRBD2. This receptor was obtained from a woman aged 18-29 years in good health. The DNA of the CDR3 is TGCGCCAGCAGCCGAACCTGGACTAGCCGGAGACAGACCCAAGAGACCCAGTACTTC. This gives the protein CASSRTWTSRRQTQETQYF.